This T cell receptor beta chain emerged from a study of Tregs in tolerant kidney transplant recipients (dated by TCRdb to between 2018 and 2020). With regard to the full study: Before combined kidney and bone marrow transplantation, this study identified donor-specific regulatory T cells using TCRbeta sequencing and then followed those same cells after transplant. TCRbeta repertoire sequencing was used in a few healthy controls to compare several ways of expanding Tregs specific for an allogeneic donor.

What the work shows at the level of the full study, not this receptor alone: Biological reproducibility was not examined directly, but technical replication error appeared to be minimal. Because the study included only a small number of patients, the results must be confirmed in larger populations and under other immunosuppression protocols. Expanding Tregs with activated donor B cells appeared to identify the most biologically relevant and donor-specific TCRbeta repertoire.

Trimming removed 6 bases from V and 3 bases from J, leaving 14 bases between the germline ends. The germline V gene encodes CDR1 SQVTM and CDR2 ANQGSEA. The CDR3 measures 13 amino acids from cysteine to phenylalanine. The sequence is cut down to CDR3 DNA, 39 bases in frame from base 1. Thawed PBMCs were FACS-sorted into unstimulated Tregs (CD4+CD25+CD127-), CD4+ non-Tregs (CD4+CD25-), CD4 cells and CD8 cells. Healthy control blood was obtained either as purchased buffy coats or from healthy volunteers. Healthy control blood was processed to PBMCs by Ficoll density gradient and cryopreserved, and patient PBMCs were collected before and after transplant. A remark on this clone: Its cognate antigen has yet to be identified. Within one base of it there is no much larger clone, and no base qualities were kept.

Genomic DNA was extracted from sorted cells with the QIAGEN DNeasy Blood and Tissue Kit for TCRbeta CDR3 sequencing. Through immunoSEQ, high-throughput TCRbeta CDR3 sequencing was done commercially, including PCR amplification with internal controls and bias correction. The original pipeline was this. Unique productive TCRbeta sequences were defined by CDR3 nucleotide sequence where primers matched, otherwise by CDR3 amino acid sequence with Vbeta and Jbeta genes. To correct for sorting error, sequences found in more than one sorted population at a frequency ratio of 2:1 or less were discarded, and the remaining shared sequences were assigned to the population with the higher frequency. Sequences were defined as donor-reactive when expanded at least 5-fold in CFSE-low cells versus unstimulated cells and present at a frequency of at least 0.01% in CFSE-low cells. Repertoire divergence was quantified by Jensen-Shannon divergence using the top 100 TCRbeta sequences ranked by frequency. When a sample had multiple sequencing runs, each run was corrected for sorting error separately and the runs were then pooled. Here the immuneACCESS table is served through TCRdb, limited to in-frame sequences with V and J called. Missing clones are a known gap in these copies; in checked studies unresolved V genes cover under half, and the rest lacks a known reason. That table furnishes V, J and clone size, whereas the DNA furnished D and trimming. Recorded for this sample are over 60,000 clones; roughly 89% of them occurred a single time. Roughly 4% of the sample is taken by the ten largest.

This receptor was obtained from a human donor in good health. The sequence joins TRBV29-1 to TRBJ2-5; perhaps TRBD1 is the D gene, with 6 bases matching. The material sequenced was CD4+ T cells from blood. The DNA is as follows: TGCAGCGTGATGGGGGCCAGGAAAGAGACCCAGTACTTC. Translated, it gives CSVMGARKETQYF.